This T cell receptor (beta chain) is drawn from a study of blood T cell repertoires in COVID-19. The overall study: Italy, Spain and the United States were the sources of the convalescent and acute COVID-19 samples.

Original analysis: Cell counts per sample came from amplifying reference gene primers. Clones were read by immunoSEQ multiplex PCR, and TCRdb kept only the in-frame ones, dropping some. D and trimming were read from the DNA, whereas the V and J calls and clone size are those reported in that table. The table includes approximately 150,000 clones, about 85% detected once. Germline V CDR1 and CDR2: LGHNA, YSLEER. The CDR3 is 16 residues long. The V end was cut by 0 bases, the J end by 2 bases, with 11 bases between. Participants were placed into cohorts based on the clinical history they reported. Recovered Cohort 3 donors showed two negative PCRs, clearance, or symptom resolution.

The sequenced sample consisted of PBMCs or T cells enriched from blood (not recorded which). This receptor was obtained from a woman aged 45-60 years who had recovered from COVID-19. V is TRBV4-3 and J is TRBJ1-3; D remains unclear. The chain's CDR3 is CASSQEVGVAGNTIYF. Here the CDR3 DNA reads TGCGCCAGCAGCCAAGAGGTCGGGGTCGCTGGAAACACCATATATTTT.